This paragraph reports one T cell receptor (beta chain). The antigen is not known. This sample was included in a study of CD8 T cells in ankylosing spondylitis. Germline V gene lookup returns CDR1 MNHEY and CDR2 SVGEGT. Trimming cost V 5 bases and J 0 bases; bases outside gene matches: 8. This CDR3 has 18 amino acids. Using quantitative 5'-RACE with molecular barcodes, the authors made TCR beta libraries. One entry per CDR3 protein results from TCRdb running MiXCR on the 5' RACE reads. The data show roughly 300,000 distinct CDR3 sequences, around 7.6% seen once. Study-level results: As for the disease-linked clones, they showed a CD8+ phenotype and occurred at relatively low frequencies in peripheral blood. Matched ankylosing spondylitis synovial fluid reportedly showed significant enrichment of disease-linked clones. Ankylosing spondylitis blood seemed to carry a telltale TCR beta motif made of roughly eight highly homologous variants. Some motif variants had been reported before (in reactive arthritis synovial fluid and blood).

The sample consisted of blood, either unsorted or a sorted T cell fraction (not recorded which). The receptor was derived from a male donor with ankylosing spondylitis. The chain employs TRBV6-2 or TRBV6-3 and TRBJ1-6, with 9 bases identical to TRBD1. CDR3 DNA: TGTGCCAGCAGTCCCAGGACAGGGGCGATCTCCTATAATTCACCCCTCCACTTT. Protein: CASSPRTGAISYNSPLHF.